This T cell receptor beta chain is drawn from a study of cytomegalovirus exposure and HLA in healthy donors. The CDR3 runs 13 residues. The V gene lost 0 bases and the J gene lost 10 bases, with 10 bases spanning the gap. In germline, CDR1 is MNHEY, CDR2 SVGAGI. Measured with immunoSEQ multiplex PCR; TCRdb has only the in-frame clones, and not every one. The sample holds some 130,000 clones, 89% seen once. The donors belonged to the approximately 120-subject validation cohort, separate from the roughly 650-subject first cohort. Notes on the study in general: In vitro confirmation showed three CMV-associated chains to be CMV antigen specific. Reports described diagnosis of cytomegalovirus status by the classifier as highly specific and sensitive. First-cohort TCR clusters were later found to tend to co-occur in the roughly 110 validation repertoires.

On this clone: What it binds is not known.

The specimen was PBMCs. The rearrangement uses TRBV6-5 and TRBJ2-4; tentatively, D is TRBD2 (5 bases). This receptor was taken from a woman younger than 35 in good health and CMV-seronegative. This CDR3 reads CASSYSLAGIQYF. In DNA, the CDR3 is TGTGCCAGCAGTTACTCATTGGCGGGTATTCAGTACTTC.